This T cell receptor beta chain comes out of a study of T cell responses to AZD1222 COVID-19 vaccine. Overall study findings and caveats: In a largely white British group with more females than males, clonal diversity was possibly underestimated.

CDR1 SQVTM and CDR2 ANQGSEA come from the germline V gene. Trimming removed 1 base from V and 5 bases from J, with 8 bases in between. The length of the CDR3 is 12 residues. Here immunoSEQ multiplex PCR was the method, and the copy in TCRdb shows in-frame clones only, minus some. Of 57,000 or so clones listed, 60% to 85% are singletons. As regards this clone: Its antigen is as yet unknown.

The genes are TRBV29-1 and TRBJ1-1; D uncertain. Material: peripheral blood, obtained 28 days after the second AZD1222 dose. The receptor's source is an adult who received the AZD1222 COVID-19 vaccine. The CDR3 region is CSVEAGWTEAFF. The CDR3 coding sequence is TGCAGCGTTGAAGCGGGTTGGACTGAAGCTTTCTTT.